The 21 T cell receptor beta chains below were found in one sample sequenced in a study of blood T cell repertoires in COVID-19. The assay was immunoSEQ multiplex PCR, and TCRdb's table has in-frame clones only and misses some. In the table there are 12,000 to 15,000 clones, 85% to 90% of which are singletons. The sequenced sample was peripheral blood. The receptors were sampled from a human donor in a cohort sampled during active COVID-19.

The CDR3 loop is CASSSEGAGGQPQHF. The CDR3 DNA sequence: TGTGCCAGCAGCTCCGAGGGGGCTGGCGGTCAGCCCCAGCATTTT. The chain recombines TRBV7-8 with TRBJ1-5, with 7 bases aligning to TRBD1. V shed 4 bases, J shed 6 bases, and the junction held 9 bases outside the gene matches. Germline CDR1 SGHVS, CDR2 FQNEAQ. This CDR3 has 15 amino acids.

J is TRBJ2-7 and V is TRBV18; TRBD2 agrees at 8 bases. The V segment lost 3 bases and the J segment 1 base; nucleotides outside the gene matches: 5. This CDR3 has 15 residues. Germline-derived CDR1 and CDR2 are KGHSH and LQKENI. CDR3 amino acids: CASSPGGLGSYEQYF. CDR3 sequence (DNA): TGTGCCAGCTCACCGGGGGGACTAGGTTCCTACGAGCAGTACTTC.

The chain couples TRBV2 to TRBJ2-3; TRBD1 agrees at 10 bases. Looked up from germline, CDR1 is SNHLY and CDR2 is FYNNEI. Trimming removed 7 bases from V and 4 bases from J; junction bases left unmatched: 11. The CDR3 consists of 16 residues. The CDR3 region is CASMRDRGSLSDTQYF. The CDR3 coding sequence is TGTGCCAGCATGCGGGACAGGGGTTCCCTCTCAGATACGCAGTATTTT.

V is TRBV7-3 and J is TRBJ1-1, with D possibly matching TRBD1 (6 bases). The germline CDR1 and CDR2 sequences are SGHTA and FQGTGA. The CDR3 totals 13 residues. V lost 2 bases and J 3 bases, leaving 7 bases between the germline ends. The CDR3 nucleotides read TGTGCCAGCAGCTTACACAGGGACACTGAAGCTTTCTTT. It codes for CASSLHRDTEAFF.

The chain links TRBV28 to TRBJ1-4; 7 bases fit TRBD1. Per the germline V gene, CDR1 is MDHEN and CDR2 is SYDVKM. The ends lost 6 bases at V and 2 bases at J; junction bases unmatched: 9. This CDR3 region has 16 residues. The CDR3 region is CASSDTGVGTNEKLFF. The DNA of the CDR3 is TGTGCCAGCAGCGATACAGGGGTCGGTACTAATGAAAAACTGTTTTTT.

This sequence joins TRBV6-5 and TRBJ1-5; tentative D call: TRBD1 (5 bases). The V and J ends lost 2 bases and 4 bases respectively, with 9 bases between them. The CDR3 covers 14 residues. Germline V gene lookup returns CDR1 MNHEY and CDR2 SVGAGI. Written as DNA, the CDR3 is TGTGCCAGCAGTTACGGGGCCGGGAATCAGCCCCAGCATTTT. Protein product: CASSYGAGNQPQHF.

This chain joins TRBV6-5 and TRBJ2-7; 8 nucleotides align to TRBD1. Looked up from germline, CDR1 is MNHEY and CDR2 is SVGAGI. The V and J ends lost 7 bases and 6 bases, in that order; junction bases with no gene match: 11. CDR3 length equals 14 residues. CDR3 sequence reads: CASKGTGGLGEQYF. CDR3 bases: TGTGCCAGCAAAGGTACAGGGGGATTGGGCGAGCAGTACTTC.

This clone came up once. CDR3 region: CASSPTGSSNQPQHF. In DNA, the CDR3 is TGTGCCAGCAGCCCGACAGGGAGTAGCAATCAGCCCCAGCATTTT. This rearrangement joins TRBV5-8 to TRBJ1-5, with 7 nucleotides matching TRBD1. Germline loops: CDR1 SGHTS, CDR2 YDEGEE. This CDR3 is 15 amino acids long. The trim removed 4 bases at V and 0 bases at J, leaving 4 bases unmatched.

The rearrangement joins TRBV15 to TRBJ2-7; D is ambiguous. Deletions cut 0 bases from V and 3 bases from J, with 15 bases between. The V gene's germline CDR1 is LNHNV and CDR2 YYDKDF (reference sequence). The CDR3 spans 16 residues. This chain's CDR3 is CATSRDYSVSYYEQYF. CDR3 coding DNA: TGTGCCACCAGCAGAGATTATTCCGTAAGCTACTACGAGCAGTACTTC.

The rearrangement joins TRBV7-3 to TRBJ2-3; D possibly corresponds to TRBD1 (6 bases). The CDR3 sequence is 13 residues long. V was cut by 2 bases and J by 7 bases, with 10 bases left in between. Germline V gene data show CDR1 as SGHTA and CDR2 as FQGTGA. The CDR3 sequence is CASSLGQGNTQYF. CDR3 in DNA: TGTGCCAGCAGCTTAGGGCAGGGGAATACGCAGTATTTT.

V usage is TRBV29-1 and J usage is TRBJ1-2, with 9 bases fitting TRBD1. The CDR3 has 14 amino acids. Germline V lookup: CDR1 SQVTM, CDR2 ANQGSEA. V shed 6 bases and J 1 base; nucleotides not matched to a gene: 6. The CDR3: CSVTGTGINYGYTF. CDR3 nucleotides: TGCAGCGTCACCGGGACAGGGATTAACTATGGCTACACCTTC.

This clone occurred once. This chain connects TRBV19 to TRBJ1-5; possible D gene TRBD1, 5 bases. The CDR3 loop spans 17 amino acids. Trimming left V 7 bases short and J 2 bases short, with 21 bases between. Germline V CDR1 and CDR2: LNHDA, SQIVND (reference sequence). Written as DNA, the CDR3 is TGTGCCAGTACCCTCCGGAGGGCAGGGAGAGGCAATCAGCCCCAGCATTTT. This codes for CASTLRRAGRGNQPQHF.

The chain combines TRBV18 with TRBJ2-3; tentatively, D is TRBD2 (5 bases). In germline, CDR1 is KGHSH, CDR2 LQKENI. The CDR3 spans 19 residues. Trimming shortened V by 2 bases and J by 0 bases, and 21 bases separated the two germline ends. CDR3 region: CASSPDRGLGSSSTDTQYF. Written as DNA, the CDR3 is TGTGCCAGCTCACCAGATCGAGGGCTAGGATCCTCTAGCACAGATACGCAGTATTTT. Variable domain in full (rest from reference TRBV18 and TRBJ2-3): NAGVMQNPRHLVRRRGQEARLRCSPMKGHSHVYWYRQLPEEGLKFMVYLQKENIIDESGMPKERFSAEFPKEGPSILRIQQVVRGDSAAYFCASSPDRGLGSSSTDTQYFGPGTRLTVL.

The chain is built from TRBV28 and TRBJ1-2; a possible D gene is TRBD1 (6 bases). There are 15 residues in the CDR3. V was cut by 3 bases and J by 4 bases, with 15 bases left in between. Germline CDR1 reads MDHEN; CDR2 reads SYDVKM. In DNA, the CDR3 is TGTGCCAGCAGTTTCAGGGATGTCAGGGGCTATGGCTACACCTTC. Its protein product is CASSFRDVRGYGYTF.

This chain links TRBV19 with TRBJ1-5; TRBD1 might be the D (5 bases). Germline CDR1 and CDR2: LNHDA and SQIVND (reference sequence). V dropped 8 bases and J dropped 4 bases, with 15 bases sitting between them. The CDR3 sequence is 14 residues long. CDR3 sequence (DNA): TGTGCCAGTGCCCTCCGGGGGGAAAATCAGCCCCAGCATTTT. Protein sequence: CASALRGENQPQHF.

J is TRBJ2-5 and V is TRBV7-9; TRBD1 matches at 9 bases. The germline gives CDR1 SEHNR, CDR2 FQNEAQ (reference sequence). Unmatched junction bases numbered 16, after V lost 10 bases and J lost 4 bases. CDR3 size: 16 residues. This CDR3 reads CATDTGGQGKRETQYF. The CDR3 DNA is TGTGCCACCGACACGGGGGGACAGGGTAAACGAGAGACCCAGTACTTC. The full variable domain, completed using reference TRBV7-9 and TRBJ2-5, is DTGVSQNPRHKITKRGQNVTFRCDPISEHNRLYWYRQTLGQGPEFLTYFQNEAQLEKSRLLSDRFSAERPKGSFSTLEIQRTEQGDSAMYLCATDTGGQGKRETQYFGPGTRLLVL.

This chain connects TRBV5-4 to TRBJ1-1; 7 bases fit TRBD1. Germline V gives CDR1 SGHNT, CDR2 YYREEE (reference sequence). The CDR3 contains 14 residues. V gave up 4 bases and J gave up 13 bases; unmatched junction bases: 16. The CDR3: CASSVGQVQTKGFF. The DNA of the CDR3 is TGTGCCAGCAGCGTAGGACAGGTTCAGACCAAAGGTTTCTTT.

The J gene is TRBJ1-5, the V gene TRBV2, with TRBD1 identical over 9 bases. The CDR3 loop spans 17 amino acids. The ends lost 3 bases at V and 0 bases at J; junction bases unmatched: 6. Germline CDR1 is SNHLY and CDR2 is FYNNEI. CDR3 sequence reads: CASSESDRGLSNQPQHF. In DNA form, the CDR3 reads TGTGCCAGCAGTGAGTCGGACAGGGGCCTTAGCAATCAGCCCCAGCATTTT.

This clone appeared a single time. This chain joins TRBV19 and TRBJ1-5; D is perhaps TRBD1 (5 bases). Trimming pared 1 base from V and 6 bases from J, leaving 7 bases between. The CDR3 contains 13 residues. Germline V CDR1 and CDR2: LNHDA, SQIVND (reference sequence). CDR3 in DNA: TGTGCCAGTAGTATAGTGGGGGGTCAGCCCCAGCATTTT. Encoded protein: CASSIVGGQPQHF.

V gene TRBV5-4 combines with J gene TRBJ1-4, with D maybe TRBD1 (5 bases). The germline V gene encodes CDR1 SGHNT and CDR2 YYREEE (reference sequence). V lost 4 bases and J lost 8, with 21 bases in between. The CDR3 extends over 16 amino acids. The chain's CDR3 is CASSPKRGEGYEKLFF. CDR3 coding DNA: TGTGCCAGCAGCCCCAAACGGGGGGAGGGATACGAAAAACTGTTTTTT.

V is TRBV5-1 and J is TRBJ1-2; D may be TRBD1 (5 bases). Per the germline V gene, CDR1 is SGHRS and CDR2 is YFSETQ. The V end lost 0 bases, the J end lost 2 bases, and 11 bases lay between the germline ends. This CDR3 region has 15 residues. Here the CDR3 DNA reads TGCGCCAGCAGCTTGGAGGGACGGGGGAACTATGGCTACACCTTC. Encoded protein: CASSLEGRGNYGYTF.